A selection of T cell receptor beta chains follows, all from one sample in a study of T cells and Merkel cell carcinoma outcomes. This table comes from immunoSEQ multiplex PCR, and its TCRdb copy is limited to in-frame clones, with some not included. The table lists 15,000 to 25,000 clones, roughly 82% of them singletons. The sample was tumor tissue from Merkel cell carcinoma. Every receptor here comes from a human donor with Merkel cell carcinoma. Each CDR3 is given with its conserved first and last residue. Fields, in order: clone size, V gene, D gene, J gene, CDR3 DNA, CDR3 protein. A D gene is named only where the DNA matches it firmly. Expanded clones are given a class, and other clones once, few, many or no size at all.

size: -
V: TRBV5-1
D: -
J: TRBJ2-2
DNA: TGCGCCAGCAGCTCGGGCCCCCAGAGCGGGGAGCTGTTTTTT
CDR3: CASSSGPQSGELFF

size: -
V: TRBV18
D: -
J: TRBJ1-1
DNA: TGTGCCAGCTCACGGGGGACTACTACTGAAGCTTTCTTT
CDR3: CASSRGTTTEAFF

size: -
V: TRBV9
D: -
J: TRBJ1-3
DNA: TGTGCCAGCAGCGTAGGAAGAGGGACCTCTGGAAACACCATATATTTT
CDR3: CASSVGRGTSGNTIYF

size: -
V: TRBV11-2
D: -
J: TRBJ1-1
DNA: TGTGCCAGCAGCATAAGACTGAACATGAACATTGAAGCTTTCTTT
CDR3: CASSIRLNMNIEAFF

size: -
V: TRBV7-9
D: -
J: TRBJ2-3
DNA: TGTGCCAGCAGCTTAGAGGGGCGGCGGGGCCGCACAGATACGCAGTATTTT
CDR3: CASSLEGRRGRTDTQYF

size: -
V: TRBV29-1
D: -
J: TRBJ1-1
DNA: TGCAGCGCACGGGCGATAAACACTGAAGCTTTCTTT
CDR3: CSARAINTEAFF

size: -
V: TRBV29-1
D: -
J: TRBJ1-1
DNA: TGCAGCGTTCGGGTCAGACGGGGTTTTTGGTTGGACACTGAAGCTTTCTTT
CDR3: CSVRVRRGFWLDTEAFF

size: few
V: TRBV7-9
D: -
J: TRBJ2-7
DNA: TGTGCCAGCAGCTCGGTGTCGGGGACGGATTACTACGAGCAGTACTTC
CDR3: CASSSVSGTDYYEQYF

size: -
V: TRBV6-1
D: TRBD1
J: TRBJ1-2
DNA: TGTGCCAGCAGTGAGACAGGGTATGGCTACACCTTC
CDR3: CASSETGYGYTF

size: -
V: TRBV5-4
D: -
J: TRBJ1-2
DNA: TGTGCCAGCAGCGGGGAGACTAACTATGGCTACACCTTC
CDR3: CASSGETNYGYTF

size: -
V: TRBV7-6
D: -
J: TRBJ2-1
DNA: TGTGCCAGCAGCTTAGGTTTTGGAAGCTCCTACAATGAGCAGTTCTTC
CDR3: CASSLGFGSSYNEQFF

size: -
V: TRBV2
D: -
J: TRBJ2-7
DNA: TGTGCCAGCAGCATCGGACAGAAATACGAGCAGTACTTC
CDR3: CASSIGQKYEQYF

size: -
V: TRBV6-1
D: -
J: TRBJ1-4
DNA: TGTGCCAGCAGTGAATATGGAGGTCGGCACGAAAAACTGTTTTTT
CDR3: CASSEYGGRHEKLFF

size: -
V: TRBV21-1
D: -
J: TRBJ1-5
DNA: TGTGCCAGCAGCAAAGTAGAAGGGGCGCGAAATCAGCCCCAGCATTTT
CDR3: CASSKVEGARNQPQHF

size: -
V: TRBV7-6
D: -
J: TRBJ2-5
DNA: TGTGCCAGCAGCTTACGTCCCAGGGACGAGACCCAGTACTTC
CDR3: CASSLRPRDETQYF

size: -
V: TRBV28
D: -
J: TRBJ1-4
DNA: TGTGCCAGCAGTGATGAGGGGCATGAAAATGAAAAACTGTTTTTT
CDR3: CASSDEGHENEKLFF

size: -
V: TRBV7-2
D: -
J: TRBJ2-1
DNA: TGTGCCAGCAGCTTAGCAAGGACTCGGGCCTACAATGAGCAGTTCTTC
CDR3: CASSLARTRAYNEQFF

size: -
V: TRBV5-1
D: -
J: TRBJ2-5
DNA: TGCGCCAGCAGAAGAGGTCAAGAGACCCAGTACTTC
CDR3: CASRRGQETQYF

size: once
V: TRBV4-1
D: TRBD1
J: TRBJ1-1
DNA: TGCGCCAGCAGCCCCGACCCTCGCGGCCACAGGGGGTTGAAGACTGAAGCTTTCTTT
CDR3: CASSPDPRGHRGLKTEAFF

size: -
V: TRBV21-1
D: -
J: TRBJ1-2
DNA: TGTGCCAGCAGCTTCGACAGCTATGGCTACACCTTC
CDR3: CASSFDSYGYTF

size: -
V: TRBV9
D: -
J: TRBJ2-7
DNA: TGTGCCAGCTCCCGAGGGTCCAGCTCCTACGAGCAGTACTTC
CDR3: CASSRGSSSYEQYF

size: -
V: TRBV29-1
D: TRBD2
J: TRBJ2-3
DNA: TGCAGCGTTGAAGGAGGAGGGCTAGCGGGGGACCTAAGCACAGATACGCAGTATTTT
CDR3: CSVEGGGLAGDLSTDTQYF

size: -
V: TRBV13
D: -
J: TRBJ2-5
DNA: TGTGCCAGCAGCTTTTTGGTCGGGACCCAGTACTTC
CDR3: CASSFLVGTQYF

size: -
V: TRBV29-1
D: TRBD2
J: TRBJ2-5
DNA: TGCAGCGTCAAATTACCGCACTGGACTAGCGGACAAGAGACCCAGTACTTC
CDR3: CSVKLPHWTSGQETQYF

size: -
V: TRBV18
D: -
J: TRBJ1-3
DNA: TGTGCCAGCTCACCAGGATTTTTGGGAAACACCATATATTTT
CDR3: CASSPGFLGNTIYF

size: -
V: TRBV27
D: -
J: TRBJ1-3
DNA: TGTGCCAGCAGTTTAACCCCCGGAGACACCATATATTTT
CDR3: CASSLTPGDTIYF

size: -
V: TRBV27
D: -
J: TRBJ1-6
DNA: TGTGCCAGCAGTTTATATCCCCGAAGAAAATATAATTCACCCCTCCACTTT
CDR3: CASSLYPRRKYNSPLHF

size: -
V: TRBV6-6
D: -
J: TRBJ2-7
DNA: TGTGCCAGCTACGGGCCAAGCTCCTACGAGCAGTACTTC
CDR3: CASYGPSSYEQYF

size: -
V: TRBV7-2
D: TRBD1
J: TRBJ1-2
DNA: TGTGCCAGCAGCCCGGCTGCGAACAGGGGGGACTATGGCTACACCTTC
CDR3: CASSPAANRGDYGYTF

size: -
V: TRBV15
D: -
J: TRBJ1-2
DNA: TGTGCCACCAGCGTGGTGGGACTTTCCTATGGCTACACCTTC
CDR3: CATSVVGLSYGYTF

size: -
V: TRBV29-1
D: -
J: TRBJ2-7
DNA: TGCAGCGTGGAGGTAGCCTACGAGCAGTACTTC
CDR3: CSVEVAYEQYF

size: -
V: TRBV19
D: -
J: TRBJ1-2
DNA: TGTGCCAGTAGAGACGAAGCCCGACAGTCGTATGGCTACACCTTC
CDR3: CASRDEARQSYGYTF

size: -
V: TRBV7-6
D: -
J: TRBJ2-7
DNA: TGTGCCAGCAGCTTGAGGGGGGCCGGCAGGGGTTCCTACGAGCAGTACTTC
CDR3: CASSLRGAGRGSYEQYF

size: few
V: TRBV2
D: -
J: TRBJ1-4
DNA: TGTGCCAGTACCCCCCTCGGGGGGGCAGGTGAAAAACTGTTTTTT
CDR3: CASTPLGGAGEKLFF

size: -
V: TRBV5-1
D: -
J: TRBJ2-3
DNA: TGCGCCAGCAGCTTCGGCACCCAGTCCACAGATACGCAGTATTTT
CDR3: CASSFGTQSTDTQYF

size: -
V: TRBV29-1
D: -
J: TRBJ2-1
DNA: TGCAGCGTTGAAGATCGGGGGTCTTACAATGAGCAGTTCTTC
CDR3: CSVEDRGSYNEQFF

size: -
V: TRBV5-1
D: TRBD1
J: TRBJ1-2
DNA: TGCGCCAGCAGTTCCTGGGACAGGCGGAAAGGCTACACCTTC
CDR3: CASSSWDRRKGYTF

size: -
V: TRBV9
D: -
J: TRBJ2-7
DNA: TGTGCCAGCAGCGTGGGACCGGAGAGCTCCTACGAGCAGTACTTC
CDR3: CASSVGPESSYEQYF

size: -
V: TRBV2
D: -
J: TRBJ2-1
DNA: TGTGCCAGCAGTGAAGAGCCGACAGATGAGCAGTTCTTC
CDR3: CASSEEPTDEQFF

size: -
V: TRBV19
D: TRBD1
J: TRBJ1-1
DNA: TGTGCCAGTAGTGCGACCAGGGGGGACACTGAAGCTTTCTTT
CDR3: CASSATRGDTEAFF

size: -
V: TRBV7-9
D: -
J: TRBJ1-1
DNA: TGTGCCAGCAGCGCCAGACTTGGCACTGAAGCTTTCTTT
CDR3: CASSARLGTEAFF

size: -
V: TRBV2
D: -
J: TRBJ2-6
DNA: TGTGCCTCCCGGACTGGGTCTCTCTCTGGGGCCAACGTCCTGACTTTC
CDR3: CASRTGSLSGANVLTF

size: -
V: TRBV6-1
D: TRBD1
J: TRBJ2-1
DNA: TGTGCCAGCACGGGACAGGGGTGGCATGAGCAGTTCTTC
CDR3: CASTGQGWHEQFF

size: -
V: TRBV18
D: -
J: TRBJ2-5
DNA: TGTGCCAGCTCACCAGTAGCGATCGGCCCTGCGGAGACCCAGTACTTC
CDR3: CASSPVAIGPAETQYF

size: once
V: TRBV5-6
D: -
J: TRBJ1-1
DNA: TGTGCCAGCAGCTTACCGAACACTGAAGCTTTCTTT
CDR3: CASSLPNTEAFF

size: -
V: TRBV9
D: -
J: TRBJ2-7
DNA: TGTGCCAGCAGCGTAGGCTCAGGGGCTGGCGTTGTCGAGCAGTACTTC
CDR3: CASSVGSGAGVVEQYF

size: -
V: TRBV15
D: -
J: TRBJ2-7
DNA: TGTGCCACCAGCACTGCGGGTCGGGCGGACGAGCAGTACTTT
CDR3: CATSTAGRADEQYF

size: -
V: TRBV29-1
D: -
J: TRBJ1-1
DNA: TGCAGCGTTGTTCGCAGTGTCTCGAACACTGAAGCTTTCTTT
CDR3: CSVVRSVSNTEAFF

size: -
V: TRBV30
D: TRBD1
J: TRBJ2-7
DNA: TGTGCCTGGGACAGGGGGCTTTCCTACGAGCAGTACTTC
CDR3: CAWDRGLSYEQYF

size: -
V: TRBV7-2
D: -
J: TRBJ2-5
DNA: TGTGCCAGCAGCTTAGGAGGATTCGGCGGATCCCAAGAGACCCAGTACTTC
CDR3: CASSLGGFGGSQETQYF

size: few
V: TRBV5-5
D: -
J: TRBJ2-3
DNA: TGTGCCAGCAGCTTGGCCGTCAGGGGGAGGACAGATACGCAGTATTTT
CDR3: CASSLAVRGRTDTQYF

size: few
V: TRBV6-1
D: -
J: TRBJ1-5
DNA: TGTGCCAGTGATAATCAGCCCCAGCATTTT
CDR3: CASDNQPQHF

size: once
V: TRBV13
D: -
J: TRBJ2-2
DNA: TGTGCCAGCAGCCAAACGAACACCGGGGAGCTGTTTTTT
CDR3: CASSQTNTGELFF

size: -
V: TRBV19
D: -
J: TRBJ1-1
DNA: TGTGCCAGTACCGTAAGTATGAACACTGAAGCTTTCTTT
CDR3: CASTVSMNTEAFF

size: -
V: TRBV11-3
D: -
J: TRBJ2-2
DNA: TGTGCCAGCAGCTCAACCCAGGGGACCAATACGAACACCGGGGAGCTGTTTTTT
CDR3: CASSSTQGTNTNTGELFF

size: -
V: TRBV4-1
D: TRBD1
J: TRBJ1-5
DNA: TGCGCCAGCAGCCAACCCCTCAGGGGGACCCTTAATAATCAGCCCCAGCATTTT
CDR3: CASSQPLRGTLNNQPQHF

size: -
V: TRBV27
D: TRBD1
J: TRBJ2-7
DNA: TGTGCCAGCAGTTTGTCACGCCGCGGTCAGGGGGCCTGGCCACAGCAGTACTTC
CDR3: CASSLSRRGQGAWPQQYF

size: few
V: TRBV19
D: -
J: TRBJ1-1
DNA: TGTGCCAGTATCGGGACCCAATGGGGTGAAGCTTTCTTT
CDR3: CASIGTQWGEAFF

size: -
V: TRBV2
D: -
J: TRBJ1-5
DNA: TGTGCCAGCAAGAGGTACGGCCAGCCCCAGCATTTT
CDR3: CASKRYGQPQHF

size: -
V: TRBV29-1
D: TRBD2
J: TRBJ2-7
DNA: TGCAGCGTGGAGCTAGCGGTCCCCTACGAGCAGTACTTC
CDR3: CSVELAVPYEQYF